This is a list of T cell receptor beta chains from one sample in a study of blood T cells in healthy people across ages. TCRdb independently ran MiXCR on the 5' RACE reads; one entry per CDR3 protein. The repertoire holds 700,000 or so distinct CDR3 sequences, with approximately 40% as singletons. The material sequenced was blood. The receptors come from a man at least 80 years old in good health. The CDR3 runs from the conserved cysteine through the conserved F or W. The D gene is left open where the match is weak. Clone size appears in some rows only: once, few, many, or a class for an expanded clone.

j_call	v_call	d_call	clone_size	cdr3_nt	cdr3_aa
TRBJ2-7	TRBV20-1	TRBD1	once	TGCAGTGCTGGACTCTCCTGGGACAGTAAGGGGGAGCAGTACTTC	CSAGLSWDSKGEQYF
TRBJ2-2	TRBV4-3	.	few	TGCGCCAGCAGCCAAACACGGGGGAGTGGGACCGGGGAGCTGTTTTTT	CASSQTRGSGTGELFF
TRBJ1-5	TRBV6-1	.	few	TGTGCCGGGCGGGGTGCGGGCAATCAGCCCCAGCATTTT	CAGRGAGNQPQHF
TRBJ2-1	TRBV20-1	TRBD2	.	TGCAGTGCTGAGAAGCGGGGGGCGTACTCTGAGCAGTTCTTC	CSAEKRGAYSEQFF
TRBJ2-3	TRBV4-2	.	few	TGTGCCAGCAGCGAAACACTAGGCACAGATACGCAGTATTTT	CASSETLGTDTQYF
TRBJ2-3	TRBV6-2/TRBV6-3	.	.	TGTGCCAGCAGAGCGCAGCGGGGCACAGATACGCAGTATTTT	CASRAQRGTDTQYF
TRBJ2-7	TRBV11-2	TRBD1	.	TGTGCCAGCAGCTTAGGAGGTGTACCCCGGGACAGGGCGACTAAAACCTACGAGCAGTACTTC	CASSLGGVPRDRATKTYEQYF
TRBJ2-5	TRBV7-9	.	.	TGTGCCAGCAGCACCTTTGGGGAGACCCAGTACTTC	CASSTFGETQYF
TRBJ2-7	TRBV4-2	.	few	TGTGCCAGCAGCCAAGGTAGGGTGCAAGCCTCCGAGCAGTACTTC	CASSQGRVQASEQYF
TRBJ2-3	TRBV11-2	TRBD1	once	TGTGCCAGCAGTCGCAGGGGGCGGGATACGCAGTATTTT	CASSRRGRDTQYF
TRBJ1-2	TRBV4-2	.	few	TGTGCCAGCAGCCAAGATTACGGGAGTCAGTGGAACTATGGCTACACCTTC	CASSQDYGSQWNYGYTF
TRBJ2-1	TRBV6-2/TRBV6-3	.	few	TGTGCCAGCAACCTTTTTCGCGAGGGTTACAATGAGCAGTTCTTC	CASNLFREGYNEQFF
TRBJ2-3	TRBV3-1	TRBD2	.	TGTGCCAGCAGCCAAGATCTCGGGAGGTATACGCAGTATTTT	CASSQDLGRYTQYF
TRBJ1-4	TRBV7-2	.	.	TGTGCCAGCAGCTTAGAGTCGGGGAGGGGTAATGAAAAACTGTTTTTT	CASSLESGRGNEKLFF
TRBJ1-5	TRBV12-5	.	.	TGTGCTAGTGCCCCAGGGGTAGGGGCGGACAATCAGCCCCAGCATTTT	CASAPGVGADNQPQHF
TRBJ2-1	TRBV7-2	TRBD2	few	TGTGCCAGCAGCTTAAGGGTTAATCGGGGCGGGAGCCAGGGTGAGCAGTTCTTC	CASSLRVNRGGSQGEQFF
TRBJ2-1	TRBV20-1	.	many	TGCAGTGCTGACACGATGGACAGCATGACTTATAACAATGAGCAGTTCTTC	CSADTMDSMTYNNEQFF
TRBJ2-3	TRBV14	.	.	TGTGCCAGCAGCCAAGGAGCAGGCCGAGATACGCAGTATTTT	CASSQGAGRDTQYF
TRBJ2-1	TRBV4-2	TRBD2	many	TGTGCCAGCAGCCAAAATGGCGGGGGGGCTTTTGGTGAGCAGTTCTTC	CASSQNGGGAFGEQFF
TRBJ2-7	TRBV4-3	.	many	TGCGCCAGCAGCCAAGCTATGAGTTACGAGCAGTACTTC	CASSQAMSYEQYF
TRBJ1-5	TRBV4-3	.	.	TGCGCCAGCAGCCAAGAATTACACAATCAGCCCCAGCATTTT	CASSQELHNQPQHF
TRBJ1-5	TRBV6-2/TRBV6-3	.	.	TGTGCCAGCAGTTACTCGGTGGGGAATCAGCCCCAGCATTTT	CASSYSVGNQPQHF
TRBJ1-2	TRBV4-2	.	few	TGTGCCAGCAGCACCGCCGGCGCTACCTATGGCTACACCTTC	CASSTAGATYGYTF
TRBJ1-1	TRBV4-3	.	few	TGCGCCAGCAGCCCAGGGTGGGCGAACACTGAAGCTTTCTTT	CASSPGWANTEAFF
TRBJ2-2	TRBV28	TRBD2	.	TGTGCCAGCAGTCAACAATTGACTAGCGGAAACACCGGGGAGCTGTTTTTT	CASSQQLTSGNTGELFF